The 13 T cell receptor beta chains in this list originate from one sample, sequenced in a study of OX40 agonist ivuxolimab in advanced cancers. Only in-frame clones appear in the TCRdb table, and some are missing; sequencing was by immunoSEQ multiplex PCR. The data contain tens of thousands of clones, roughly 80% of them singletons. Sample: CD4+ or CD8+ T cells sorted from blood, taken in a trial of the OX40 agonist ivuxolimab. Source of these receptors: an adult with an advanced solid tumor such as melanoma, head and neck, liver or kidney cancer.

In DNA form, the CDR3 reads TGTGCCAGCAGCGCCTCCTCCTGGGGGGGGAACTCCTACAATGAGCAGTTCTTC. Translated: CASSASSWGGNSYNEQFF. V and J are TRBV5-5 and TRBJ2-1; TRBD2 matches 7 bases. J lost 0 bases, V lost 4 bases, and 13 bases had no gene match. CDR1 and CDR2 from the germline V gene are SGHKS and YYEKEE (reference sequence). The CDR3 spans 18 residues.

The chain carries TRBV27 and TRBJ1-1, with D possibly matching TRBD1 (6 bases). Trimming left V 6 bases short and J 4 bases short, with 15 bases between. The CDR3 loop spans 14 amino acids. Germline V gene lookup returns CDR1 MNHEY and CDR2 SMNVEV (reference sequence). The CDR3 sequence: CASRFGGGTTEAFF. As DNA, the CDR3 is TGTGCCAGCAGATTCGGGGGGGGCACCACTGAAGCTTTCTTT.

The V gene is TRBV7-3, the J gene TRBJ1-3; D remains ambiguous. CDR1 and CDR2 from the germline V gene are SGHTA and FQGTGA. CDR3 length: 11 amino acids. The germline V and J ends were trimmed by 6 bases and 2 bases, with 2 bases remaining between them. The CDR3 coding sequence is TGTGCCAGCAGGGCTGGAAACACCATATATTTT. It specifies CASRAGNTIYF.

The chain links TRBV18 to TRBJ2-4; tentative D call: TRBD2 (6 bases). Germline CDR1 and CDR2: KGHSH and LQKENI. V was pared by 0 bases and J by 0 bases, with 9 bases between. The CDR3 contains 16 residues. The CDR3 DNA follows: TGTGCCAGCTCACCACCGGAGGGGCTAGCCAAAAACATTCAGTACTTC. Amino acid sequence: CASSPPEGLAKNIQYF.

In nucleotides, the CDR3 is TGTGCCAGCAGCCAAACGTGGCGGGGGGTTGTAGATACGCAGTATTTT. Translated: CASSQTWRGVVDTQYF. V usage is TRBV5-4 and J usage is TRBJ2-3; 8 nucleotides line up with TRBD2. The CDR3 extends over 16 amino acids. Germline CDR1 and CDR2: SGHNT and YYREEE (reference sequence). Trimming cost V 4 bases and J 5 bases; bases outside gene matches: 12. The variable domain in full, completed from reference TRBV5-4 and TRBJ2-3, reads ETGVTQSPTHLIKTRGQQVTLRCSSQSGHNTVSWYQQALGQGPQFIFQYYREEENGRGNFPPRFSGLQFPNYSSELNVNALELDDSALYLCASSQTWRGVVDTQYFGPGTRLTVL.

The chain employs TRBV6-6 and TRBJ2-1; 10 bases are a match to TRBD2. CDR1 is MNHNY and CDR2 is SVGAGI in the germline V gene (reference sequence). The CDR3 length is 15 residues. After removal of 7 bases from V and 3 bases from J, the junction contained 6 bases not matched to a gene. CDR3: CASNRGLANYNEQFF. The CDR3 DNA reads as TGTGCCAGCAATAGGGGACTAGCGAACTACAATGAGCAGTTCTTC.

This clone showed up just once. This chain links TRBV6-5 with TRBJ2-7; 10 bases align to TRBD1. V lost 3 bases, J lost 3 bases, and 5 bases stayed unmatched. CDR1 and CDR2 from the germline V gene are MNHEY and SVGAGI. CDR3 size: 15 residues. CDR3 DNA: TGTGCCAGCAGTTATTCAAGGACAGGGGGCTACGAGCAGTACTTC. Protein: CASSYSRTGGYEQYF.

The chain's CDR3 is CASSEQGPGSNQPQHF. DNA for the CDR3: TGTGCCAGCTCAGAACAGGGGCCCGGTTCCAATCAGCCCCAGCATTTT. J is TRBJ1-5 and V is TRBV18, with TRBD1 matching over 7 bases. The CDR3 consists of 16 residues. In germline, CDR1 is KGHSH, CDR2 LQKENI. The ends lost 5 bases at V and 3 bases at J; junction bases unmatched: 10.

The V call is TRBV9, the J call TRBJ2-1; D may match TRBD1 or TRBD2 (5 bases each). V shed 3 bases and J shed 2 bases, with 9 bases lying between them. Germline CDR1 reads SGDLS; CDR2 reads YYNGEE. The CDR3 has 14 residues. The CDR3 region is CASSGGPTYNEQFF. CDR3 DNA sequence: TGTGCCAGCAGCGGGGGACCGACCTACAATGAGCAGTTCTTC.

V usage is TRBV7-2 and J usage is TRBJ2-7, with 9 positions matching TRBD1. Germline lookup yields CDR1 SGHTA and CDR2 FQGNSA. The CDR3 spans 16 residues. The trim removed 1 base at V and 1 base at J, leaving 5 bases unmatched. CDR3 in DNA: TGTGCCAGCAGCTTAGATGGGGGACAGGGATCCTACGAGCAGTACTTC. It is translated as CASSLDGGQGSYEQYF.

The V call is TRBV19, the J call TRBJ1-1, with 7 nucleotides matching TRBD1. Germline values: CDR1 LNHDA, CDR2 SQIVND (reference sequence). V lost 6 bases and J lost 7; bases outside the gene matches: 8. This CDR3 has 13 amino acids. CDR3 bases: TGTGCCAGTAGGAAACAGGGGAGAGGTGAAGCTTTCTTT. This codes for CASRKQGRGEAFF.

This clone has a single count. V and J are TRBV7-2 and TRBJ1-3; the match to TRBD1 covers 7 bases. Germline assignment: CDR1 SGHTA and CDR2 FQGNSA. Germline trimming cut 5 bases from V and 7 bases from J; bases unmatched to any gene: 14. The CDR3 has 16 residues. CDR3: CASSVGQVSSGNTIYF. The DNA of the CDR3 is TGTGCCAGCAGCGTCGGACAGGTCTCCTCGGGGAACACCATATATTTT. Together with reference TRBV7-2 and TRBJ1-3, the CDR3 gives the full variable domain: GAGVSQSPSNKVTEKGKDVELRCDPISGHTALYWYRQSLGQGLEFLIYFQGNSAPDKSGLPSDRFSAERTGGSVSTLTIQRTQQEDSAVYLCASSVGQVSSGNTIYFGEGSWLTVV.

The count of this clone is one. V usage is TRBV19 and J usage is TRBJ1-2; 8 nucleotides align to TRBD1. Germline V lookup: CDR1 LNHDA, CDR2 SQIVND (reference sequence). The J segment lost 5 bases and the V segment lost 7 bases, leaving 6 bases of the junction unmatched. The CDR3 consists of 13 residues. Written as DNA, the CDR3 is TGTGCCAGTACCCGGACAGGGAAGTATGGCTACACCTTC. As protein: CASTRTGKYGYTF.